This T cell receptor beta chain was captured in a study of molecular identifiers for immune sequencing clone quantification. Study at large: The replicate experiment used RNA from roughly 21,000 or 96,000 naive CD8 cells. This RNA was split into five aliquots, and four of them were sequenced. Whole-study results and caveats: Underestimation of highly expanded clone sizes could arise where identical TCR molecules share a barcode.

Regarding this clonotype: What it binds is not known.

There are 15 residues in the CDR3. Germline-derived CDR1 and CDR2 are SEHNR and FQNEAQ (reference sequence). Trimming removed 7 bases from V and 2 bases from J, with 15 bases in between. Previously described methods with listed TCR primers produced the bulk TCR libraries. Via MiXCR, TCRdb re-called the PCR reads, giving one row per CDR3 protein. The table shows approximately 670,000 distinct CDR3 sequences, with less than 20% occurring only once. Sorting isolated naive CD8 T cells as CD8+CD4-CCR7+CD45RA+ events. This TCR was recovered from a human donor in good health. Some libraries in this study had Jurkat cell RNA spiked in. Sequenced material: naive CD8+ T cells from blood, with Jurkat cell RNA spiked in. Documented subset: FACS-sorted CD8+CD4-CCR7+CD45RA+ naive T cells. The V call is TRBV7-9, the J call TRBJ1-3, with D possibly TRBD1 on 5 matching bases. The CDR3, as DNA: TGTGCCAGCACTGACGCAGGGCACGCTGGAAACACCATATATTTT. This codes for CASTDAGHAGNTIYF.